This is a list of T cell receptor beta chains from one sample in a study of Ad26.COV2.S vaccination and SARS-CoV-2 variants. This table comes from immunoSEQ multiplex PCR, and its TCRdb copy is limited to in-frame clones, with some not included. The sample records 400,000 to 450,000 clones, 92% being singletons. Sample: peripheral blood, taken in a trial of Ad26.COV2.S vaccine versus placebo. Receptor source: a person aged 18-65 years who received the Ad26.COV2.S COVID-19 vaccine or a placebo. Each CDR3 is given with its conserved first and last residue.

v_gene,CDR3aa
TRBV6-6,CASSLYSGGAYNEQFF
TRBV12-5,CASGLGQGISGNTIYF
TRBV24-1,CATSEATGGQETQYF
TRBV15,CATSTEGVAEAFF
TRBV7-9,CASSFPNQPQHF
TRBV19,CASDQGATDTQYF
TRBV5-8,CASSLLDRGGSYEQYF
TRBV11-2,CASSHRLMAYNEQFF
TRBV7-2,CASSSSTGGLTEAFF
TRBV2,CASSPHGLDDYEQYF
TRBV29-1,CSVVEGWYEQYF
TRBV27,CASSLFGTGNNYGYTF
TRBV3-1/TRBV3-2,CASSQEGQETQYF
TRBV11-3,CASSHNVAPGELFF
TRBV2,CASRLETQYF
TRBV6-5,CAILDRGETQYF
TRBV5-1,CASSLEAGYNEQFF
TRBV9,CASSVALAGNYGYTF
TRBV28,CASIPNGVLLAFF